The 9 T cell receptor beta chains below were found in one sample sequenced in a study of T cells in Graves' hyperthyroidism and ophthalmopathy. Using RNA transcripts as the source, TCR beta CDR3 regions were amplified. RT-PCR in the first round (using the HTBI primer set) targeted the TCR CDR3. TCRdb analysed the multiplex PCR reads with MiXCR anew, one entry per CDR3 protein. The table has about 480,000 distinct CDR3 sequences, approximately 15% seen once. Material: blood. The origin of the receptors is a woman aged 18-29 years with Graves' hyperthyroidism.

In its sample, this clonotype was seen many times. This rearrangement joins TRBV27 to TRBJ1-1; D gene uncertain. The V end was cut by 2 bases, the J end by 5 bases, with 18 bases between. CDR3 length equals 16 residues. Germline-derived CDR1 and CDR2 are MNHEY and SMNVEV (reference sequence). In DNA form, the CDR3 reads TGTGCCAGCAGTTTAAGCTCAGCGGTGTGGTCGACTGAAGCTTTCTTT. This codes for CASSLSSAVWSTEAFF.

The chain joins TRBV2 to TRBJ1-1; TRBD1 agrees at 7 bases. The CDR3 length is 14 residues. The germline V gene has CDR1 SNHLY and CDR2 FYNNEI. V trimming: 6 bases; J trimming: 6 bases; junction bases outside the gene matches: 10. The CDR3 DNA follows: TGTGCCAGCAGGGGCCCGACAGGGAGGTCTGAAGCTTTCTTT. This translates into CASRGPTGRSEAFF.

In this sample, this clonotype turned up many times. The rearrangement links TRBV20-1 to TRBJ1-6; D remains unclear. Germline V gives CDR1 DFQATT, CDR2 SNEGSKA (reference sequence). Trimming left V 0 bases short and J 10 bases short, with 13 bases between. The CDR3 totals 14 residues. The CDR3 loop is CSARDPKVSSPLHF. In DNA form, the CDR3 reads TGCAGTGCTAGAGATCCCAAGGTCTCATCACCCCTCCACTTT.

This clonotype showed up many times. This chain links TRBV5-1 with TRBJ1-1; D might be TRBD1 (5 bases). Germline V gene lookup returns CDR1 SGHRS and CDR2 YFSETQ. CDR3 size: 15 residues. Deletions cut 1 base from V and 2 bases from J, with 12 bases between. CDR3 sequence (DNA): TGCGCCAGCAGCTTGACATGGGGCTCCAACACTGAAGCTTTCTTT. Translating it yields CASSLTWGSNTEAFF.

The J gene is TRBJ2-5, the V gene TRBV6-5; no firm D call. The CDR3 totals 14 residues. V was trimmed by 4 bases and J by 1 base, leaving 10 bases between them. Germline assignment: CDR1 MNHEY and CDR2 SVGAGI. The CDR3 reads CASSLAQPQETQYF. For the CDR3, the DNA is TGTGCCAGCAGTTTGGCACAGCCCCAAGAGACCCAGTACTTC.

This clonotype was seen at least ten times. The chain is built from TRBV14 and TRBJ2-1; D unresolved. Germline CDR1 SGHDN, CDR2 FVKESK. Deletions cut 0 bases from V and 4 bases from J, with 13 bases between. CDR3 length: 16 residues. The CDR3 region is CASSQDFRSMYNEQFF. The CDR3, as DNA: TGTGCCAGCAGCCAAGATTTCCGTTCTATGTACAATGAGCAGTTCTTC.

This clonotype was observed a few times. The V gene is TRBV19, the J gene TRBJ2-2; D not resolved. Germline V gene lookup returns CDR1 LNHDA and CDR2 SQIVND (reference sequence). The ends were cut back, 1 base at V and 0 bases at J, with 6 bases in the middle. This CDR3 region has 15 residues. CDR3 sequence reads: CASSIGQANTGELFF. Written as DNA, the CDR3 is TGTGCCAGTAGTATAGGGCAAGCGAACACCGGGGAGCTGTTTTTT.

The rearrangement links TRBV12-3 or TRBV12-4 to TRBJ2-4; a weak D match, TRBD2 (5 bases). This CDR3 has 15 residues. The V end lost 6 bases, the J end lost 0 bases, and 12 bases lay between the germline ends. As DNA, the CDR3 is TGTGCCAGCAGCCACGAGGGTGTAGCCAAAAACATTCAGTACTTC. Translated: CASSHEGVAKNIQYF.

This clonotype was seen at least ten times. The chain joins TRBV11-2 to TRBJ1-1; no reliable D call. The V end was cut by 1 base, the J end by 6 bases, with 21 bases between. The CDR3 has 17 amino acids. Germline V gene data show CDR1 as SGHAT and CDR2 as FQNNGV. In nucleotides, the CDR3 is TGTGCCAGCAGCTTAGTCGTGGGCACCGAATCTTCCCCTGAAGCTTTCTTT. Translation gives CASSLVVGTESSPEAFF.